A selection of T cell receptor beta chains follows, all from one sample in a study of blood T cell repertoires in COVID-19. The assay was immunoSEQ multiplex PCR, and TCRdb's table has in-frame clones only and misses some. The sample has approximately 270,000 clones; over 75% are singletons. Sequences were obtained from peripheral blood. The receptors here all came from a human donor with COVID-19, enrolled during active disease. The donor label of this sample is uncertain. Each CDR3 is given with its conserved first and last residue. Fields, in order: V gene, CDR3 protein.

TRBV7-3 CASSEAGDEQYF
TRBV6-4 CASRTGDRVMETQYF
TRBV2 CASSPDRRNGYTF
TRBV7-3 CASSLKWASGSDADTQYF
TRBV7-8 CASSLGYGTGDTEAFF
TRBV28 CASSLLGLAGVGDTQYF
TRBV6-5 CASSSKVGQSDTQYF
TRBV2 CASSAGLTANTGELFF
TRBV3-1/TRBV3-2 CASSQEGRRQGTAYNSPLHF
TRBV6-4 CASSPMTSGHYEQYF
TRBV5-1 CASSSDQTGDNTEAFF
TRBV7-6 CASSPVEHTEAFF
TRBV5-8 CASSLTRYEQYF
TRBV3-1/TRBV3-2 CASRNDRSFGYTF
TRBV2 CASTETEANYGYTF
TRBV28 CASRLTGGVPDTQYF
TRBV28 CATGGRREPYEQYF
TRBV4-3 CASSQAGGILETQYF
TRBV18 CASSSYAGGASSGELFF
TRBV28 CATSLGLAGGETQYF
TRBV12-3/TRBV12-4 CASSSQQGRIAFF
TRBV9 CASSGGAQPDREQYF
TRBV2 CATRQDNQPQHF
TRBV5-1 CASSLVWAGETYNEQFF
TRBV11-2 CASSPTGTGFGYTF
TRBV3-1/TRBV3-2 CASSQDGGGWNIQYF
TRBV7-3 CASSPNRGGDTEAFF